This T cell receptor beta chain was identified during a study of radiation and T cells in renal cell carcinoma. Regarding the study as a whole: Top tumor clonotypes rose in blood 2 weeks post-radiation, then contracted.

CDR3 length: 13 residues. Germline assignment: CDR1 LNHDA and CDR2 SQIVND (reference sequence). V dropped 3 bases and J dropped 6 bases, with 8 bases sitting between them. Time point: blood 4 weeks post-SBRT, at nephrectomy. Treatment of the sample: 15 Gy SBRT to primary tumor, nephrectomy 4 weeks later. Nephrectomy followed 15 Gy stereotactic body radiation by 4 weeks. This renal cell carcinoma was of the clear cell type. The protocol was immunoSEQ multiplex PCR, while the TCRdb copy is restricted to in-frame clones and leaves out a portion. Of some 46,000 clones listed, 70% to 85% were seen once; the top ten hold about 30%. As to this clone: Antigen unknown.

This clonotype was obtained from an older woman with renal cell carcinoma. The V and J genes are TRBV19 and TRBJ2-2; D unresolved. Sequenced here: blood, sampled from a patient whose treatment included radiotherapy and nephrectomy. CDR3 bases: TGTGCCAGTAGTATTAGGGATCCCGGGGAGCTGTTTTTT. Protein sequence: CASSIRDPGELFF.